Below, 18 T cell receptor beta chains from the same sample are listed, as sequenced in a study of control samples from healthy donors and cancer patients. Only in-frame clones appear in the TCRdb table, and some are missing; sequencing was by immunoSEQ multiplex PCR. The table records 85,000 to 100,000 clones, approximately 95% of them present only once. The specimen sequenced was blood. The source of these receptors is a man aged 18 to 29 in good health.

J is TRBJ1-2 and V is TRBV5-1; TRBD1 matches at 9 bases. The CDR3 is 13 residues long. Unmatched junction bases numbered 9, after V lost 3 bases and J lost 12 bases. Germline V gene sequence: CDR1 SGHRS, CDR2 YFSETQ. The CDR3 protein is CASSYRQGGRNTF. Written as DNA, the CDR3 is TGCGCCAGCAGCTACCGACAGGGGGGCCGTAACACCTTC. Filled out from reference TRBV5-1 and TRBJ1-2, the complete variable domain reads KAGVTQTPRYLIKTRGQQVTLSCSPISGHRSVSWYQQTPGQGLQFLFEYFSETQRNKGNFPGRFSGRQFSNSRSEMNVSTLELGDSALYLCASSYRQGGRNTFGSGTRLTVV.

The V call is TRBV7-2, the J call TRBJ2-7; 13 nucleotides line up with TRBD2. After removal of 3 bases from V and 2 bases from J, the junction contained 4 bases not matched to a gene. CDR3 length: 16 amino acids. Looked up from germline, CDR1 is SGHTA and CDR2 is FQGNSA. The chain's CDR3 is CASSFPTSGRAYEQYF. The CDR3 coding sequence is TGTGCCAGCAGCTTCCCAACTAGCGGGAGGGCCTACGAGCAGTACTTC.

The chain couples TRBV27 to TRBJ1-2; D perhaps matches TRBD1 (5 bases). CDR1 is MNHEY and CDR2 is SMNVEV in the germline V gene (reference sequence). The germline V and J ends were trimmed by 6 bases and 4 bases, with 15 bases remaining between them. This CDR3 has 14 residues. Here the CDR3 DNA reads TGTGCCAGCAGCCCTAGAGGGGAGAGCTATGGCTACACCTTC. Encoded protein: CASSPRGESYGYTF.

The chain combines TRBV27 with TRBJ1-1, with D maybe TRBD1 (5 bases). The CDR3 runs 12 residues. V was cut by 6 bases and J by 8 bases, with 13 bases left in between. Germline V lookup: CDR1 MNHEY, CDR2 SMNVEV (reference sequence). The CDR3 nucleotides read TGTGCCAGCAGCTGGGGACCGGGGGAAGCTTTCTTT. Residues: CASSWGPGEAFF.

V is TRBV15 and J is TRBJ1-1; D is unresolved. CDR1 is LNHNV and CDR2 is YYDKDF in the germline V gene (reference sequence). This CDR3 is 12 amino acids long. V lost 3 bases, J lost 5 bases, and 7 bases lay in between. CDR3 sequence reads: CATSSPRTEAFF. The CDR3, as DNA: TGTGCCACCAGCAGCCCCCGGACTGAAGCTTTCTTT.

The V and J genes are TRBV4-2 and TRBJ2-7, with D possibly being TRBD1 or TRBD2 (5 bases each). Germline CDR1 is LGHNA and CDR2 is YNFKEQ. The CDR3 is 12 amino acids. Trimming shortened V by 4 bases and J by 1 base, and 5 bases separated the two germline ends. The CDR3 DNA reads as TGTGCCAGCAGCCGGGGGTCCTACGAGCAGTACTTC. Its translation: CASSRGSYEQYF.

This clone was seen more than once but under ten times. The J gene is TRBJ1-4, the V gene TRBV12-5; D may be TRBD1 (6 bases). CDR3 length: 16 residues. V lost 6 bases and J lost 5, with 19 bases in between. CDR1 is LGHNT and CDR2 is FRNRAP in the germline V gene. As DNA, the CDR3 is TGTGCTAGTGGCCAACCCATCGGAACAGGGAATGAAAAACTGTTTTTT. This sequence encodes CASGQPIGTGNEKLFF. The entire variable domain, with the rest obtained from reference TRBV12-5 and TRBJ1-4, is as follows: DARVTQTPRHKVTEMGQEVTMRCQPILGHNTVFWYRQTMMQGLELLAYFRNRAPLDDSGMPKDRFSAEMPDATLATLKIQPSEPRDSAVYFCASGQPIGTGNEKLFFGSGTQLSVL.

V is TRBV5-5 and J is TRBJ1-1, with 9 bases fitting TRBD1. CDR3 length: 17 amino acids. V lost 2 bases to trimming and J lost 4 bases; unmatched junction nucleotides: 12. Per the germline V gene, CDR1 is SGHKS and CDR2 is YYEKEE (reference sequence). The CDR3 protein is CASSLGSGQGRSTEAFF. CDR3 DNA sequence: TGTGCCAGCAGCTTAGGTTCGGGACAGGGAAGGAGCACTGAAGCTTTCTTT.

The chain recombines TRBV4-3 with TRBJ2-6; D uncertain. The CDR3 contains 16 residues. V was shortened by 0 bases and J by 4 bases, with 10 bases between the two germline ends. The germline V gene encodes CDR1 LGHNA and CDR2 YSLEER. Here the CDR3 reads CASSQDLLSGANVLTF. The CDR3 nucleotides are TGCGCCAGCAGCCAAGATTTGCTGTCCGGGGCCAACGTCCTGACTTTC.

V is TRBV4-1 and J is TRBJ1-6; 9 bases map to TRBD1. Trimming cost V 2 bases and J 10 bases; bases outside gene matches: 15. The CDR3 length is 18 residues. CDR1 MGHRA and CDR2 YSYEKL come from the germline V gene. CDR3 loop: CASSQSGTGILSNSPLHF. CDR3 DNA: TGCGCCAGCAGCCAATCCGGGACAGGGATCTTGTCTAACTCACCCCTCCACTTT.

The gene calls are TRBV30 and TRBJ1-1; D gene uncertain. The CDR3 has 15 residues. V dropped 4 bases and J dropped 1 base, with 16 bases sitting between them. Germline CDR1 is GTSNPN and CDR2 is SVGIG (reference sequence). The CDR3: CAWTAGSPGNTEAFF. The CDR3 DNA reads as TGTGCCTGGACAGCTGGGTCCCCAGGGAACACTGAAGCTTTCTTT. Using reference TRBV30 and TRBJ1-1 for the parts outside the CDR3, the full variable domain is SQTIHQWPATLVQPVGSPLSLECTVEGTSNPNLYWYRQAAGRGLQLLFYSVGIGQISSEVPQNLSASRPQDRQFILSSKKLLLSDSGFYLCAWTAGSPGNTEAFFGQGTRLTVV.

V is TRBV18 and J is TRBJ1-1, with a weak D call TRBD1 (5 bases). Germline CDR1 is KGHSH and CDR2 is LQKENI. The V gene lost 3 bases and the J gene lost 6 bases, with 17 bases spanning the gap. This CDR3 contains 15 residues. CDR3 protein: CASSPPRGEWAEAFF. CDR3 nucleotides: TGTGCCAGCTCACCCCCCCGGGGGGAATGGGCTGAAGCTTTCTTT.

The chain has TRBV20-1 and TRBJ1-4; D gene uncertain. V gave up 3 bases and J gave up 4 bases, with 15 bases separating them. There are 15 residues in the CDR3. The germline gives CDR1 DFQATT, CDR2 SNEGSKA (reference sequence). The CDR3 loop reads CSASASGVVNEKLFF. The CDR3 DNA is TGCAGTGCTAGTGCTTCCGGGGTGGTTAATGAAAAACTGTTTTTT.

The J gene is TRBJ1-1, the V gene TRBV7-8; 8 nucleotides align to TRBD1. Germline V CDR1 and CDR2: SGHVS, FQNEAQ. Unmatched junction bases numbered 10, after V lost 1 base and J lost 3 bases. The CDR3 has 17 amino acids. The CDR3 spells CASSLDPDRGVDTEAFF. CDR3 in DNA: TGTGCCAGCAGCTTAGACCCTGACAGGGGAGTCGACACTGAAGCTTTCTTT.

J is TRBJ2-7 and V is TRBV5-6, with D perhaps TRBD1 or TRBD2 (5 bases each). The germline V gene has CDR1 SGHDT and CDR2 YYEEEE. CDR3 length: 14 residues. V lost 4 bases and J 4 bases, leaving 15 bases between the germline ends. This CDR3 is CASSPGTLAYEQYF. The CDR3 DNA is TGTGCCAGCAGCCCCGGGACGTTGGCGTACGAGCAGTACTTC.

This chain joins TRBV11-3 and TRBJ1-2, with TRBD1 as a possible D gene (6 bases). The V end was cut by 5 bases, the J end by 6 bases, with 13 bases between. The CDR3 has 13 amino acids. Germline V gene sequence: CDR1 SGHNT, CDR2 YENEEA. The CDR3 bases are TGTGCCAGCAGCCAACAGGGAGGAGATGGCTACACCTTC. It encodes CASSQQGGDGYTF.

The rearrangement links TRBV6-5 to TRBJ1-6, with D hard to call. Germline assignment: CDR1 MNHEY and CDR2 SVGAGI. V was pared by 5 bases and J by 8 bases, with 10 bases between. This CDR3 contains 13 residues. The CDR3 DNA reads TGTGCCAGCAGTCTAAATACAGATTCACCCCTCCACTTT. Translation gives CASSLNTDSPLHF.

This rearrangement joins TRBV5-1 to TRBJ2-5; D is possibly TRBD2 (6 bases). Trimming removed 5 bases at V and 2 bases at J, with 13 bases between. Germline values: CDR1 SGHRS, CDR2 YFSETQ. This CDR3 is built from 14 residues. CDR3 in DNA: TGCGCCAGCAGTCCCCCGGGGGTTCAAGAGACCCAGTACTTC. Translation: CASSPPGVQETQYF.